Listed here are 24 T cell receptor beta chains from one sample, sequenced in a study of T cells in women clearing cervical HPV infection. The data were produced by immunoSEQ multiplex PCR, yet TCRdb's version contains in-frame clones alone and is incomplete. Its table records around 33,000 clones. Sequencing was carried out using blood buffy coat. These receptors all stem from a woman between 18 and 70 years old with a cervical HPV16 infection that either progressed to CIN3+ or cleared (not recorded which).

Worth noting for this clone: Read sequence stops 3 residues before the CDR3 end, and the germline J gene provides the missing end. The J gene is TRBJ2-5, the V gene TRBV28; D is perhaps TRBD1 (5 bases). CDR1 and CDR2 (germline): MDHEN, SYDVKM. V was pared by 2 bases and J by 6 bases, with 10 bases between. This CDR3 contains 13 residues. Here the CDR3 reads CASSLIGQKTQYF. The CDR3 bases that were read are TGTGCCAGCAGTTTAATAGGACAAAAGACC.

For this clone: The read ends 3 residues shy of where the CDR3 ends; the end is completed using the germline J gene. The V gene is TRBV6-4, the J gene TRBJ2-7, with 13 positions matching TRBD2. Germline values: CDR1 MRHNA, CDR2 SNTAGT. The CDR3 length is 19 residues. Losses at the gene ends were 0 bases for V and 0 bases for J; bases not matched to a gene: 8. Partial CDR3 DNA: TGTGCCAGCAGTGACTCAGAGAGGACTAGCGGGGGACCCTCCTACGAG. Translating it yields CASSDSERTSGGPSYE. The complete CDR3 sequence is CASSDSERTSGGPSYEQYF.

Comments on this clone: Read coverage stops 3 residues before the CDR3 terminus; the germline J gene supplies the remainder. This chain uses TRBV19 with TRBJ2-3; D may be TRBD1 (6 bases). This CDR3 spans 14 amino acids. Germline CDR1 is LNHDA and CDR2 is SQIVND (reference sequence). Incomplete CDR3 DNA: TGTGCCAGTGGCCTAGGACAGAGCCAAGAGACG. This gives the protein CASGLGQSQET. The whole CDR3 region reads CASGLGQSQETQYF.

As to this clone: The read falls 3 residues short of the CDR3 end, and the missing part is taken from the germline J gene. The V gene is TRBV7-9, the J gene TRBJ1-2; D is uncertain. This CDR3 has 15 residues. Looked up from germline, CDR1 is SEHNR and CDR2 is FQNEAQ (reference sequence). CDR3 bases read: TGTGCCAGCAGCCCCCCCGCTGGACTAGCGGGAGCA. Residues: CASSPPAGLAGA. The full-length CDR3 reads as CASSPPAGLAGAYTF. The variable domain in full, with the rest retrieved from reference TRBV7-9 and TRBJ1-2, is DTGVSQNPRHKITKRGQNVTFRCDPISEHNRLYWYRQTLGQGPEFLTYFQNEAQLEKSRLLSDRFSAERPKGSFSTLEIQRTEQGDSAMYLCASSPPAGLAGAYTFGSGTRLTVV.

As for this clone: The CDR3 end lies 3 residues beyond the end of the read and is filled in from the germline J gene. The V call is TRBV5-1, the J call TRBJ1-4, with TRBD1 matching 10 bases. The CDR3 covers 15 residues. Per the germline V gene, CDR1 is SGHRS and CDR2 is YFSETQ. The V gene end was trimmed by 4 bases and the J gene end by 6 bases; junction bases not matched to a gene: 6. The CDR3 bases that were read are TGCGCCAGCAGCGCCGGGACAGGGGTTTATGAAAAA. It translates to CASSAGTGVYEK. The CDR3 as a whole reads CASSAGTGVYEKLFF.

The CDR3 spells CASSRGQGSYDYTF. CDR3 DNA (partial): TGTGCCAGTAGTAGAGGACAGGGTTCGTACGAC. The chain has TRBV19 and TRBJ1-2; 8 positions agree with TRBD1. The read terminates 3 residues ahead of where the CDR3 ends, so the germline J gene completes it. The CDR3 covers 14 residues. Germline-derived CDR1 and CDR2 are LNHDA and SQIVND (reference sequence). The full variable domain, its missing parts supplied by reference TRBV19 and TRBJ1-2, is DGGITQSPKYLFRKEGQNVTLSCEQNLNHDAMYWYRQDPGQGLRLIYYSQIVNDFQKGDIAEGYSVSREKKESFPLTVTSAQKNPTAFYLCASSRGQGSYDYTFGSGTRLTVV.

A remark on this clone: The read ends 3 residues shy of where the CDR3 ends; the end is completed using the germline J gene. The rearrangement links TRBV7-2 to TRBJ2-3, with 16 bases lining up with TRBD2. This CDR3 is built from 14 residues. Germline V CDR1 and CDR2: SGHTA, FQGNSA. This CDR3 is CASSFGTSGGAQYF. The sequenced part of the CDR3 DNA is TGTGCCAGCAGCTTTGGGACTAGCGGGGGGGCG.

With respect to this clone: With the read ending 3 residues before the CDR3 end, the germline J gene is used to fill in that end. This rearrangement joins TRBV7-3 to TRBJ2-5; 9 nucleotides line up with TRBD1. V shed 5 bases, J shed 7 bases, and the junction held 8 bases outside the gene matches. The V gene's germline CDR1 is SGHTA and CDR2 FQGTGA. The CDR3 runs 14 residues. CDR3 DNA (partial): TGTGCCAGCAGCGCCGGGACAGGGTCCGCGACC. Its translation: CASSAGTGSAT. The whole CDR3 region reads CASSAGTGSATQYF. Full variable domain (remainder filled in from reference TRBV7-3 and TRBJ2-5): GAGVSQTPSNKVTEKGKYVELRCDPISGHTALYWYRQSLGQGPEFLIYFQGTGAADDSGLPNDRFFAVRPEGSVSTLKIQRTERGDSAVYLCASSAGTGSATQYFGPGTRLLVL.

A note on this clone: The sequence runs out 3 residues before the end of the CDR3; the remainder is reconstructed from the germline J gene. The chain is built from TRBV2 and TRBJ1-1; perhaps TRBD1 as D (5 bases). CDR3 size: 13 residues. V was cut by 10 bases and J by 3 bases, with 15 bases left in between. Germline CDR1 SNHLY, CDR2 FYNNEI. The DNA read from the CDR3 is TGTGCCACCGGGGGGGTTGGTGACACTGAA. Its protein product is CATGGVGDTE. The entire CDR3 reads CATGGVGDTEAFF.

Comment on this clone: Read coverage stops 3 residues before the CDR3 terminus; the germline J gene supplies the remainder. V gene TRBV23-1 combines with J gene TRBJ2-2; possibly TRBD1 for D (6 bases). TRBV23-1 is flagged as an ORF with uncertain function. This CDR3 spans 15 amino acids. The DNA read from the CDR3 is TGCGCCAGCAGTCAACCAGGGGTGAGATATTCACCG. It is translated as CASSQPGVRYSP. The CDR3 as a whole reads CASSQPGVRYSPLFF.

As for this clone: The CDR3 end is not reached by the read, which stops 3 residues before it; the germline J gene fills it in. The chain carries TRBV19 and TRBJ1-5; possible D gene TRBD1, 6 bases. Trimming took off 4 bases at V and 0 bases at J, with 13 bases between the two ends. Germline assignment: CDR1 LNHDA and CDR2 SQIVND (reference sequence). This CDR3 is 16 amino acids long. The CDR3 loop is CASSNPGHYSNQPQHF. The part of the CDR3 DNA that was read is TGTGCCAGTAGTAATCCGGGACACTATAGCAATCAGCCC. Full variable domain (missing parts from reference TRBV19 and TRBJ1-5): DGGITQSPKYLFRKEGQNVTLSCEQNLNHDAMYWYRQDPGQGLRLIYYSQIVNDFQKGDIAEGYSVSREKKESFPLTVTSAQKNPTAFYLCASSNPGHYSNQPQHFGDGTRLSIL.

Points on this clone: The CDR3 is cut off 3 residues early in the read; its end comes from the germline J gene. The rearrangement uses TRBV30 and TRBJ2-7, with D possibly being TRBD1 (7 bases). Germline assignment: CDR1 GTSNPN and CDR2 SVGIG (reference sequence). The V and J ends lost 2 bases and 5 bases respectively, with 19 bases between them. CDR3 size: 15 residues. The sequenced CDR3 bases are TGTGCCTGGAGTTCCCCCCCGCGCAGGGGGGACGAG. This gives the protein CAWSSPPRRGDE. The entire CDR3 protein reads CAWSSPPRRGDEQYF.

About this clone itself: The CDR3 extends 3 residues past the end of the read, so its final part is completed from the germline J gene. J is TRBJ2-3 and V is TRBV2, with 8 bases fitting TRBD2. This CDR3 has 15 amino acids. J lost 3 bases, V lost 6 bases, and 8 bases had no gene match. The germline gives CDR1 SNHLY, CDR2 FYNNEI. CDR3 bases read: TGTGCCAGCAGCGTCGATAGCGGGAATACAGATACG. This sequence encodes CASSVDSGNTDT. Given in full, the CDR3 is CASSVDSGNTDTQYF.

Turning to this clone: The CDR3 end is not reached by the read, which stops 3 residues before it; the germline J gene fills it in. This rearrangement joins TRBV6-1 to TRBJ2-3; weak D call: TRBD1 (5 bases). Germline V gene sequence: CDR1 MNHNS, CDR2 SASEGT. The V end was cut by 0 bases, the J end by 2 bases, with 9 bases between. This CDR3 spans 15 amino acids. The part of the CDR3 DNA that was read is TGTGCCAGCAGTGAAGCAGGGGCGGACACAGATACG. It yields the protein CASSEAGADTDT. The entire CDR3 sequence reads CASSEAGADTDTQYF.

Regarding this clone: The sequence runs out 3 residues before the end of the CDR3; the remainder is reconstructed from the germline J gene. The V and J genes are TRBV6-1 and TRBJ2-3, with 12 bases fitting TRBD2. This CDR3 has 16 residues. V dropped 4 bases and J dropped 4; count of bases not matched to a gene: 6. CDR1 is MNHNS and CDR2 is SASEGT in the germline V gene. The CDR3 protein is CASSGRTSGNPDTQYF. The DNA read from the CDR3 is TGTGCCAGCAGTGGCAGGACTAGCGGGAATCCAGATACG.

On this clone itself: Read data end 3 residues before the CDR3 end; the end is taken from the germline J gene. The chain has TRBV7-2 and TRBJ1-2, with D tentatively TRBD1 (6 bases). Trimming took off 3 bases at V and 2 bases at J, with 7 bases between the two ends. In germline, CDR1 is SGHTA, CDR2 FQGNSA. The CDR3 length is 13 residues. The CDR3 reads CASSFTGNYGYTF. CDR3 bases read: TGTGCCAGCAGCTTTACAGGGAACTATGGC.

CDR3 bases read: TGTGCCAGCTCAGAAGCAACGATGCGGACGGTTAGCGTC. Its translation is CASSEATMRTVSV. In full, the CDR3 reads CASSEATMRTVSVYTF. The V call is TRBV18, the J call TRBJ1-2; D not certain. The sequence runs out 3 residues before the end of the CDR3; the remainder is reconstructed from the germline J gene. The germline V gene encodes CDR1 KGHSH and CDR2 LQKENI. The CDR3 runs to 16 residues.

A word on this clone: The sequence runs out 3 residues before the end of the CDR3; the remainder is reconstructed from the germline J gene. Other DNA variants within this sample encode the same CDR3. The V call is TRBV7-3, the J call TRBJ2-3; TRBD2 agrees at 7 bases. The CDR3 has 15 residues. Germline CDR1 reads SGHTA; CDR2 reads FQGTGA. CDR3: CASSLGGGSEETQYF. The DNA read from the CDR3 is TGTGCCAGCAGCTTAGGTGGCGGGAGTGAAGAGACG. Full variable domain (rest looked up from reference TRBV7-3 and TRBJ2-3): GAGVSQTPSNKVTEKGKYVELRCDPISGHTALYWYRQSLGQGPEFLIYFQGTGAADDSGLPNDRFFAVRPEGSVSTLKIQRTERGDSAVYLCASSLGGGSEETQYFGPGTRLTVL.

As to this clone: Read data end 3 residues before the CDR3 end; the end is taken from the germline J gene. V and J are TRBV19 and TRBJ1-2; the D gene is possibly TRBD1 (6 bases). CDR1 is LNHDA and CDR2 is SQIVND in the germline V gene (reference sequence). The CDR3 is 13 amino acids. Here the CDR3 reads CASSGLGGDDYTF. Partial CDR3 DNA: TGTGCCAGTAGTGGCCTTGGGGGCGACGAC.

As to this clone: The CDR3 is cut off 3 residues early in the read; its end comes from the germline J gene. The genes are TRBV7-3 and TRBJ2-3; D possibly corresponds to TRBD2 (6 bases). Germline V lookup: CDR1 SGHTA, CDR2 FQGTGA. The CDR3 spans 13 residues. Between the trimmed V and J ends, which lost 4 bases and 5 bases, there was a span of 10 bases. CDR3 bases read: TGTGCCAGCAGCTCGGGACTCCTAGATACG. It is translated as CASSSGLLDT. The whole CDR3 sequence is CASSSGLLDTQYF. The whole variable domain, filled in from reference TRBV7-3 and TRBJ2-3, reads GAGVSQTPSNKVTEKGKYVELRCDPISGHTALYWYRQSLGQGPEFLIYFQGTGAADDSGLPNDRFFAVRPEGSVSTLKIQRTERGDSAVYLCASSSGLLDTQYFGPGTRLTVL.

Comments on this clone: The read terminates 3 residues ahead of where the CDR3 ends, so the germline J gene completes it. The chain combines TRBV30 with TRBJ2-2, with a weak D call TRBD1 (6 bases). Germline CDR1 is GTSNPN and CDR2 is SVGIG (reference sequence). This CDR3 region has 14 residues. Here the CDR3 reads CAWAVRGLDEKLFF. The CDR3 bases that were read are TGTGCCTGGGCTGTCAGGGGATTGGATGAAAAG.

Comments on this clone: The CDR3 goes on 3 residues after the read ends, and that part is filled in from the germline J gene. The V gene is TRBV20-1, the J gene TRBJ2-3, with D unresolved. Germline-derived CDR1 and CDR2 are DFQATT and SNEGSKA (reference sequence). Trimming stripped 0 bases from V and 1 base from J, with 5 bases between. The CDR3 spans 13 residues. The part of the CDR3 DNA that was read is TGCAGTGCTAGAGATGCAGGCACAGATACG. This gives the protein CSARDAGTDT. The full CDR3 protein reads CSARDAGTDTQYF.

In the case of this clone: The CDR3 end is not reached by the read, which stops 3 residues before it; the germline J gene fills it in. The chain couples TRBV6-1 to TRBJ2-3, with 12 bases matching TRBD2. Germline V CDR1 and CDR2: MNHNS, SASEGT. The length of the CDR3 is 15 residues. Trimming at V came to 2 bases and at J to 4 bases, leaving 1 base not matched to a gene. The CDR3 loop reads CASSELAGGPDTQYF. The sequenced CDR3 bases are TGTGCCAGCAGTGAACTAGCGGGAGGGCCAGATACG.

As regards this clone: Sequence at one end of the junction differs from germline and may be a read error. The CDR3 end falls 3 residues outside the read, so it is completed with the germline J gene. The chain is built from TRBV4-2 and TRBJ2-2, with TRBD1 matching over 10 bases. The CDR3 consists of 15 residues. Germline loops: CDR1 LGHNA, CDR2 YNFKEQ. CDR3 DNA, as far as it was read: TGCGCCAGCAGCAGGACAGGGGGAAACACCGGGGAG. Its translation: CASSRTGGNTGE. The CDR3 reads in full as CASSRTGGNTGELFF.